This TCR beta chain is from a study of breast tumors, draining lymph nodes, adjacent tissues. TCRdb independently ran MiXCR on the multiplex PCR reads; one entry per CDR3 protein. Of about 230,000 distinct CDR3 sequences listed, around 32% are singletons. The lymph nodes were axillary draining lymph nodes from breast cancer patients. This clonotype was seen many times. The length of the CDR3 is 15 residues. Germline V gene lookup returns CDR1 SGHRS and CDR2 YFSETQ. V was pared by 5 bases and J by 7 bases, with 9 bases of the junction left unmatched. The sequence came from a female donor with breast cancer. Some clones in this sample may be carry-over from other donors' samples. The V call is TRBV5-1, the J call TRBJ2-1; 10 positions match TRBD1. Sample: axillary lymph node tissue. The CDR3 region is CASRLTGQGWNEQFF. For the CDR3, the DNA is TGCGCCAGCAGACTTACGGGACAGGGGTGGAATGAGCAGTTCTTC. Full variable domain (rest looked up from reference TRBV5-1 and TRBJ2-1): KAGVTQTPRYLIKTRGQQVTLSCSPISGHRSVSWYQQTPGQGLQFLFEYFSETQRNKGNFPGRFSGRQFSNSRSEMNVSTLELGDSALYLCASRLTGQGWNEQFFGPGTRLTVL.